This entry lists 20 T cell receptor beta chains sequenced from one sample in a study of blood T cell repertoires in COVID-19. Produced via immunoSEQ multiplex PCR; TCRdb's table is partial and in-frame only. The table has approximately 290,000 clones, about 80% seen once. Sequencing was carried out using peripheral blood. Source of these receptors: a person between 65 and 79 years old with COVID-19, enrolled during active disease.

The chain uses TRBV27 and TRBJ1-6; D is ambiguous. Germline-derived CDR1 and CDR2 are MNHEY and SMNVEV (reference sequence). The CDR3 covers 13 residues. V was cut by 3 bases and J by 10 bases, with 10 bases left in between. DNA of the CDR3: TGTGCCAGCAGTTTGGTCAGCGACTCACCCCTCCACTTT. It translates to CASSLVSDSPLHF.

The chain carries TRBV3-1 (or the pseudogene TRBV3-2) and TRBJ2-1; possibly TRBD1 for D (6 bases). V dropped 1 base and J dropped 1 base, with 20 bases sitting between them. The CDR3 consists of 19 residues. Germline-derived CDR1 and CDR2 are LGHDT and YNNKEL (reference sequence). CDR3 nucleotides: TGTGCCAGCAGCCAAGCCACGCGAAACAGGGTACCATCCTACAATGAGCAGTTCTTC. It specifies CASSQATRNRVPSYNEQFF.

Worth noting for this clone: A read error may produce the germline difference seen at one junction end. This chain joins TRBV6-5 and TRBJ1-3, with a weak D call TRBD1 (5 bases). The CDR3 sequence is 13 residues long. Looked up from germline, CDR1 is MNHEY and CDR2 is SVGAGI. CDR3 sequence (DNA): TGCGCAGCAAGTCGTCCAGGGGGAAACACCATATATTTT. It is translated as CAASRPGGNTIYF.

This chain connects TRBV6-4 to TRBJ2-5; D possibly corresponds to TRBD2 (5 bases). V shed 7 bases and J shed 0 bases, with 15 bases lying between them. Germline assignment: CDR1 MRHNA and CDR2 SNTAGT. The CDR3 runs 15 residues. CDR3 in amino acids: CASKSASKYQETQYF. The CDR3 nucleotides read TGTGCCAGCAAGTCCGCTAGCAAGTACCAAGAGACCCAGTACTTC.

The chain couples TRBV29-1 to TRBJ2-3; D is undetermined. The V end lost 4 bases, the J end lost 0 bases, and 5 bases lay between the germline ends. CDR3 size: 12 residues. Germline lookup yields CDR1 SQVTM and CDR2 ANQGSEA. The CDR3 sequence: CSVAPSTDTQYF. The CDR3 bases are TGCAGCGTTGCCCCGAGCACAGATACGCAGTATTTT.

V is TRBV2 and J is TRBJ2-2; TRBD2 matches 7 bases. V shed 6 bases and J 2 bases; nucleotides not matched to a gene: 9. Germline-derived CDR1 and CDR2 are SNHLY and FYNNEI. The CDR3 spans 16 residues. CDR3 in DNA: TGTGCCAGCAGGAGACTTTCGGGGGGTAACACCGGGGAGCTGTTTTTT. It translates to CASRRLSGGNTGELFF.

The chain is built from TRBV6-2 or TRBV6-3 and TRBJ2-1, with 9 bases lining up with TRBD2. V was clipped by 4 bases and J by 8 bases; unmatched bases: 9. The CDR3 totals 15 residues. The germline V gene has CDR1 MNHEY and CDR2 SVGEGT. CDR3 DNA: TGTGCCAGCAGTTCGGGAGCGGGGGGTTTGGATGAGCAGTTCTTC. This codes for CASSSGAGGLDEQFF.

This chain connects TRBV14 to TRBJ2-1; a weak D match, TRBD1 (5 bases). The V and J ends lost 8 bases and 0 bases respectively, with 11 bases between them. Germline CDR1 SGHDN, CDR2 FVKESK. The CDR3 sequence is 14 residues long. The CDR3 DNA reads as TGTGCCAGCGCCCGACAGAGCTCCTACAATGAGCAGTTCTTC. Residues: CASARQSSYNEQFF.

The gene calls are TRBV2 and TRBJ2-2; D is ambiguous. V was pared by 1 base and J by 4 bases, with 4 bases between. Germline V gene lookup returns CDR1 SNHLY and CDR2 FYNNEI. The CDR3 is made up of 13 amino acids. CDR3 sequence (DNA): TGTGCCAGCAGTGAAGTGAGCACCGGGGAGCTGTTTTTT. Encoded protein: CASSEVSTGELFF.

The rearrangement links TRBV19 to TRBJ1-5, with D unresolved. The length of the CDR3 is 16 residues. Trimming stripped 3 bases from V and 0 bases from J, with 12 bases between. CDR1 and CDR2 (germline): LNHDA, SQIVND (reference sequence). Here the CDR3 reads CASSMKGGDSNQPQHF. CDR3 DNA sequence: TGTGCCAGTAGTATGAAAGGAGGAGATAGCAATCAGCCCCAGCATTTT.

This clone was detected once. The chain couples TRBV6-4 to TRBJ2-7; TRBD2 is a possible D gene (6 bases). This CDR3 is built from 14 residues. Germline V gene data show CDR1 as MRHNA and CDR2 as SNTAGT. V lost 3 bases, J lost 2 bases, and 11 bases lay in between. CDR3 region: CASSEYAGPYEQYF. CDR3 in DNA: TGTGCCAGCAGTGAATACGCGGGACCCTACGAGCAGTACTTC.

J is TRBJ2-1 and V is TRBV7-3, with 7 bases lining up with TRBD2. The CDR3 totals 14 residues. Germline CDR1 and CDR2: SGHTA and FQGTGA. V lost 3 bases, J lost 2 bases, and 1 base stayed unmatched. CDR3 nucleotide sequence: TGTGCCAGCAGCTTCGGGGGGACCTACAATGAGCAGTTCTTC. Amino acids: CASSFGGTYNEQFF.

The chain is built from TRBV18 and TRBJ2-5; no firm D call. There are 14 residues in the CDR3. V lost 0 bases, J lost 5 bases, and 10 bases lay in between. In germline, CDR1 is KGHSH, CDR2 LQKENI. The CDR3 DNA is TGTGCCAGCTCACCACCCTTTTTTCGGGAGACCCAGTACTTC. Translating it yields CASSPPFFRETQYF.

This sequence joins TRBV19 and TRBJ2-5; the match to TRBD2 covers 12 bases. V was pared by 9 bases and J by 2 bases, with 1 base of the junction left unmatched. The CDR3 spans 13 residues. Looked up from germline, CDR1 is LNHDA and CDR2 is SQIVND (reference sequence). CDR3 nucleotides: TGTGCCAGGGGGACTAGCGGGCAAGAGACCCAGTACTTC. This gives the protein CARGTSGQETQYF. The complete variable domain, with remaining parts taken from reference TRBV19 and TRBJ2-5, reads DGGITQSPKYLFRKEGQNVTLSCEQNLNHDAMYWYRQDPGQGLRLIYYSQIVNDFQKGDIAEGYSVSREKKESFPLTVTSAQKNPTAFYLCARGTSGQETQYFGPGTRLLVL.

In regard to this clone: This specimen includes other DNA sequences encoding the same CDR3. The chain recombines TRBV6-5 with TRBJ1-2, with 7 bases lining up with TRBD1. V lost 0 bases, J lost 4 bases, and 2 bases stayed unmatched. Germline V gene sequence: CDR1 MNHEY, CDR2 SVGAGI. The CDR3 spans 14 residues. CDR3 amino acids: CASSYSPGGYGYTF. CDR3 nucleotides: TGTGCCAGCAGTTACTCGCCAGGGGGCTATGGCTACACCTTC.

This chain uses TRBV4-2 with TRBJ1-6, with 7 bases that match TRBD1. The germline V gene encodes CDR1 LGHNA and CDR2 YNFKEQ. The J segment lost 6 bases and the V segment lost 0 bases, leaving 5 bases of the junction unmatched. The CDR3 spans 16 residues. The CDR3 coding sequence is TGTGCCAGCAGCCAAGATTGGGGACAGATTAATTCACCCCTCCACTTT. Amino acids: CASSQDWGQINSPLHF.

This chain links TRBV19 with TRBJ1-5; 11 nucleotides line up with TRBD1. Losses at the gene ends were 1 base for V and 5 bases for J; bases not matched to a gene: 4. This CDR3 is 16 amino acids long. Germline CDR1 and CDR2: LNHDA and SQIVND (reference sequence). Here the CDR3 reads CASSIGTGGGYQPQHF. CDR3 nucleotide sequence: TGTGCCAGTAGTATAGGGACAGGGGGCGGGTATCAGCCCCAGCATTTT.

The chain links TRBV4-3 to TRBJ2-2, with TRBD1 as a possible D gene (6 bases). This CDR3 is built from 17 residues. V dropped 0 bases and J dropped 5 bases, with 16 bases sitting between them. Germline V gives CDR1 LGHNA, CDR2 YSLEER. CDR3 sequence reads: CASSQEAGTGRTGELFF. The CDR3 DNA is TGCGCCAGCAGCCAAGAAGCAGGAACAGGGAGAACCGGGGAGCTGTTTTTT.

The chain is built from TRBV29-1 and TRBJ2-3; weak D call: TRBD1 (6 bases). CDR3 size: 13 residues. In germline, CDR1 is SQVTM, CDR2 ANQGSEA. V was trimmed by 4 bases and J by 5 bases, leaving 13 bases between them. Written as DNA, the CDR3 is TGCAGCGTTGCAGGGGCCACCGGAGATACGCAGTATTTT. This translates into CSVAGATGDTQYF.

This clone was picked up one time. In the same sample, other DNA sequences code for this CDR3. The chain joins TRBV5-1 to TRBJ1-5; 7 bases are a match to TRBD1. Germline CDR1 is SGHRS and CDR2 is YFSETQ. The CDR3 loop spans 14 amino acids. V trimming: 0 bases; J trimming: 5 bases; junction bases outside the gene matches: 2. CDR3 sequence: CASSLGQGDQPQHF. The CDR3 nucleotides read TGCGCCAGCAGCTTGGGCCAGGGGGATCAGCCCCAGCATTTT.